This entry concerns a single T cell receptor (beta chain). This record belongs to a study of blood T cell repertoires in COVID-19. Study as a whole: PBMCs, B-cell-depleted T cells, or T cells provided the cDNA or gDNA that made up the material.

CDR3 length: 14 amino acids. The germline gives CDR1 SNHLY, CDR2 FYNNEI. V was cut by 6 bases and J by 1 base, with 11 bases left in between. In the original analysis: From reference gene primer amplification, estimates of nucleated cell counts were derived. Profiling relied on immunoSEQ multiplex PCR, and the TCRdb table lists in-frame clones only, not all of them. V, J and clone size derive from that table, while D and trimming were established from the DNA sequence. The sample records around 95,000 clones, 87% being singletons. V is TRBV2 and J is TRBJ2-3, with D unresolved. The TCR sequence derives from a man between 25 and 39 years old in a cohort sampled during active COVID-19. Material for sequencing was peripheral blood. The DNA of the CDR3 is TGTGCCAGCAGGCGGATACTCGGCACAGATACGCAGTATTTT. This sequence encodes CASRRILGTDTQYF.